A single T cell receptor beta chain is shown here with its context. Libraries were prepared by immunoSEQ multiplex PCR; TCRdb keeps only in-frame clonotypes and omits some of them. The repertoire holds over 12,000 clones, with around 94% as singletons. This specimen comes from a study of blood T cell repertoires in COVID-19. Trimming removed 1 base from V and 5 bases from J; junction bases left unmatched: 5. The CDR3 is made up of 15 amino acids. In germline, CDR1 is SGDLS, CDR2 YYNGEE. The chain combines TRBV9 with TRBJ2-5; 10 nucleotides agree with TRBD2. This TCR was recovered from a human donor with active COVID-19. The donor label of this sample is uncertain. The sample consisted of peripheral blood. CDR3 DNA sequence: TGTGCCAGCAGCGTAAATGGACTAGCGGTCGAGACCCAGTACTTC. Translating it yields CASSVNGLAVETQYF.